The 9 T cell receptor beta chains below come from one sample, sequenced in a study of shared clonotypes between healthy human individuals. Profiling relied on immunoSEQ multiplex PCR, and the TCRdb table lists in-frame clones only, not all of them. The sample contains 850,000 to 1,200,000 clones, around 75% of which appear only once. Sample: memory CD4+ T cells sorted from blood. Subset noted: CD45RA-negative fraction. These receptors were taken from a man aged 18 to 30 in good health.

On this clone: This sample includes further DNA sequences coding for the same CDR3. The rearrangement joins TRBV9 to TRBJ1-4; TRBD1 agrees at 7 bases. The ends lost 3 bases at V and 5 bases at J; junction bases unmatched: 4. Per germline, CDR1 SGDLS and CDR2 YYNGEE. CDR3 size: 14 residues. This CDR3 reads CASSAGTANEKLFF. CDR3 in DNA: TGTGCCAGCAGCGCCGGGACAGCAAATGAAAAACTGTTTTTT.

The chain uses TRBV5-1 and TRBJ1-1, with D unresolved. CDR3 length: 15 amino acids. V lost 4 bases and J 0 bases, leaving 13 bases between the germline ends. The germline V gene encodes CDR1 SGHRS and CDR2 YFSETQ. CDR3 protein: CASSPSRRMNTEAFF. Here the CDR3 DNA reads TGCGCCAGCAGCCCGTCCAGGCGCATGAACACTGAAGCTTTCTTT.

This clone occurred a few times. This chain joins TRBV9 and TRBJ2-1; D gene ambiguous. With 1 base removed from V and 0 bases from J, the gap between germline ends came to 11 bases. Germline CDR1 is SGDLS and CDR2 is YYNGEE. This CDR3 comprises 16 residues. The CDR3 region has the DNA TGTGCCAGCAGCGTATTTAGTGGGTCCTCCTACAATGAGCAGTTCTTC. Protein product: CASSVFSGSSYNEQFF. The full variable domain, with the rest looked up from reference TRBV9 and TRBJ2-1, is DSGVTQTPKHLITATGQRVTLRCSPRSGDLSVYWYQQSLDQGLQFLIQYYNGEERAKGNILERFSAQQFPDLHSELNLSSLELGDSALYFCASSVFSGSSYNEQFFGPGTRLTVL.

The chain links TRBV5-4 to TRBJ2-5; TRBD1 aligns across 8 bases. Germline V CDR1 and CDR2: SGHNT, YYREEE (reference sequence). This CDR3 is 18 amino acids long. Trimming at V came to 0 bases and at J to 1 base, leaving 11 bases not matched to a gene. The CDR3 sequence is CASSLATGAQFGQETQYF. CDR3 coding DNA: TGTGCCAGCAGCTTGGCGACAGGGGCCCAATTCGGCCAAGAGACCCAGTACTTC. The variable domain in full, completed from reference TRBV5-4 and TRBJ2-5, reads ETGVTQSPTHLIKTRGQQVTLRCSSQSGHNTVSWYQQALGQGPQFIFQYYREEENGRGNFPPRFSGLQFPNYSSELNVNALELDDSALYLCASSLATGAQFGQETQYFGPGTRLLVL.

The gene calls are TRBV19 and TRBJ2-5, with 14 bases that match TRBD2. This CDR3 has 18 residues. The junction had 12 bases not matched to a gene; V was cut back by 5 bases and J by 4 bases. Germline loops: CDR1 LNHDA, CDR2 SQIVND (reference sequence). DNA for the CDR3: TGTGCCAGTAGTCCACGACTAGCGGGGGGGCCGGTTGGAGAGACCCAGTACTTC. It encodes CASSPRLAGGPVGETQYF.

V gene TRBV30 combines with J gene TRBJ1-6; TRBD1 is a possible D gene (6 bases). With 1 base removed from V and 1 base from J, the gap between germline ends came to 8 bases. This CDR3 is 15 amino acids long. Per the germline V gene, CDR1 is GTSNPN and CDR2 is SVGIG (reference sequence). For the CDR3, the DNA is TGTGCCTGGAGTGGGGGGCTTTCCTATAATTCACCCCTCCACTTT. Its translation is CAWSGGLSYNSPLHF.

The chain recombines TRBV7-2 with TRBJ2-7; 13 nucleotides match TRBD2. The CDR3 runs 17 residues. V shed 5 bases, J shed 4 bases, and the junction held 11 bases outside the gene matches. The germline CDR1 and CDR2 sequences are SGHTA and FQGNSA. CDR3 amino acids: CASSPGTVTSGRYEQYF. The CDR3 bases are TGTGCCAGCAGCCCCGGCACCGTGACTAGCGGGAGGTACGAGCAGTACTTC.

The J gene is TRBJ2-3, the V gene TRBV11-3; 8 bases map to TRBD2. This CDR3 is 14 amino acids long. Germline CDR1 is SGHNT and CDR2 is YENEEA. With 2 bases clipped from V and 5 bases from J, the junction kept 3 bases outside the gene matches. CDR3 DNA: TGTGCCAGCAGCTTACGGGGGGGGCAAGATACGCAGTATTTT. It specifies CASSLRGGQDTQYF.

The chain uses TRBV5-1 and TRBJ1-6; 10 positions match TRBD1. Germline CDR1 is SGHRS and CDR2 is YFSETQ. The ends lost 0 bases at V and 10 bases at J; junction bases unmatched: 4. There are 15 residues in the CDR3. This CDR3 reads CASSLGGQGGSPLHF. As DNA, the CDR3 is TGCGCCAGCAGCTTGGGTGGACAGGGGGGGTCACCCCTCCACTTT.